This TCR beta chain is drawn from a study of neurological immune-mediated disorders. Only a few counts were recorded for this clonotype. The authors made cDNA by 5'RACE with 10-nucleotide random UMIs. TCRdb reprocessed the 5' RACE reads via MiXCR and lists one record per CDR3 protein. The sample includes tens of thousands of distinct CDR3 sequences, 3.5% to 5.5% seen only once; the top ten take 5.7%. CDR1 and CDR2 from the germline V gene are SGDLS and YYNGEE. The ends lost 3 bases at V and 6 bases at J; junction bases unmatched: 0. The CDR3 sequence is 13 residues long. The source of this sequence is a woman in her sixties with multiple sclerosis. Sequencing used PBMCs. The chain combines TRBV9 with TRBJ2-2; 9 nucleotides match TRBD1. DNA for the CDR3: TGTGCCAGCAGCGGACAGGGGGCCGGGGAGCTGTTTTTT. Protein product: CASSGQGAGELFF.